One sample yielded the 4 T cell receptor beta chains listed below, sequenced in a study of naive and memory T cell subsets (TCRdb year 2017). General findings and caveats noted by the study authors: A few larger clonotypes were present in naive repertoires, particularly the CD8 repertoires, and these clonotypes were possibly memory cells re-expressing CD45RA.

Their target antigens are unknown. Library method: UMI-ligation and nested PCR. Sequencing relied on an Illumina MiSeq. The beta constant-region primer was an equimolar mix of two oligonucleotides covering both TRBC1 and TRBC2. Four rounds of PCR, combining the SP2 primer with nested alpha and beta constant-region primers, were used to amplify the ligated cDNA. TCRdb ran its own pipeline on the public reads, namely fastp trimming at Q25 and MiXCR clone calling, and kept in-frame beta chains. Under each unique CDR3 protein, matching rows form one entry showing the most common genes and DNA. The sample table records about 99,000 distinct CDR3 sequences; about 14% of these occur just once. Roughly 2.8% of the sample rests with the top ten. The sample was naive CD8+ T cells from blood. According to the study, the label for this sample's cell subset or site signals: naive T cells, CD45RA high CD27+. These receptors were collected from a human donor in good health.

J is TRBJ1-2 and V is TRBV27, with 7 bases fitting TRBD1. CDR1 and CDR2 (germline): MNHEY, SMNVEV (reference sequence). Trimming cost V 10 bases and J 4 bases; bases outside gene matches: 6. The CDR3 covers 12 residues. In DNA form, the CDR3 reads TGTGCCAACCGGGACAGCGCCTATGGCTACACCTTC. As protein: CANRDSAYGYTF.

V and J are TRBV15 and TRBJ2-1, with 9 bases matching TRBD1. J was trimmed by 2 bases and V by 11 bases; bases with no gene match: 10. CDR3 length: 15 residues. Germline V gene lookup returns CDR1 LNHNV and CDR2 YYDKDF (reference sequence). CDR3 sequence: CAASKDRGPYNEQFF. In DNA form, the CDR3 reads TGTGCCGCCTCAAAGGACAGGGGCCCCTACAATGAGCAGTTCTTC.

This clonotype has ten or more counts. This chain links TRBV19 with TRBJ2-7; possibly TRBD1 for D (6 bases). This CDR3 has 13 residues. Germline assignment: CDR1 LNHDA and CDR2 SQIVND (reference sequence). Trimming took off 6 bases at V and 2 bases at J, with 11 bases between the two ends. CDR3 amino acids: CASSPQGPYEQYF. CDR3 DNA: TGTGCCAGTAGCCCACAGGGCCCCTACGAGCAGTACTTC.

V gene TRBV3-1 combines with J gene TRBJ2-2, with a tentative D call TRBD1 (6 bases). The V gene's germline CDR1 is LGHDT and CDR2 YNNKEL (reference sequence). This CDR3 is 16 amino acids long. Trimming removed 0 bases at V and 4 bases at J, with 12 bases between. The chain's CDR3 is CASSQEGGTGTGELFF. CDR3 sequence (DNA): TGTGCCAGCAGCCAAGAAGGGGGTACGGGCACCGGGGAGCTGTTTTTT.